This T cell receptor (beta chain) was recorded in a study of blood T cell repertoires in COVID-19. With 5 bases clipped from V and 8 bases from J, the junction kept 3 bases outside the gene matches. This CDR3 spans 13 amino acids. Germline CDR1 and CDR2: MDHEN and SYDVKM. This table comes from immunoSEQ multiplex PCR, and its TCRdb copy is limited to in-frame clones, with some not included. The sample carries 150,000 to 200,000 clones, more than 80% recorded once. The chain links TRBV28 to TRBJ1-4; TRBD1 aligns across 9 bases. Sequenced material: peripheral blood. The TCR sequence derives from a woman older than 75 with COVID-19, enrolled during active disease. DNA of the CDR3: TGTGCCAGCAGTGCCGACAGGGGGGAAAAACTGTTTTTT. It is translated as CASSADRGEKLFF.